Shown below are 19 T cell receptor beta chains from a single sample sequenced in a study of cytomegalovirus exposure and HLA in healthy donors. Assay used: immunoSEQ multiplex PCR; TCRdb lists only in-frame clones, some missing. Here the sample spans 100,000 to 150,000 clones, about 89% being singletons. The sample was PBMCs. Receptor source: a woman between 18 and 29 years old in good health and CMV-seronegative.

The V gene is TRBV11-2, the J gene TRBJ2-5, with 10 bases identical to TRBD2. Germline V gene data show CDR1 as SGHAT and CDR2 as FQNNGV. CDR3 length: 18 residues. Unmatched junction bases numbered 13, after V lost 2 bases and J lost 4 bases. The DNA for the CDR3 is TGTGCCAGCAGCTTATTTGGCAAAGCGGGAGGGCCTGGAGAGACCCAGTACTTC. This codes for CASSLFGKAGGPGETQYF.

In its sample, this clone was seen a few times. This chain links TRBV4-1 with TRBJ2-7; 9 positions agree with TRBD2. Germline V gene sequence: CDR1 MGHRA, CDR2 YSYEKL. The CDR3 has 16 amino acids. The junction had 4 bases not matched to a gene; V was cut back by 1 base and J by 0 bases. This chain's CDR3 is CASSQARLADSYEQYF. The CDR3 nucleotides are TGCGCCAGCAGCCAAGCCCGACTAGCGGACTCCTACGAGCAGTACTTC.

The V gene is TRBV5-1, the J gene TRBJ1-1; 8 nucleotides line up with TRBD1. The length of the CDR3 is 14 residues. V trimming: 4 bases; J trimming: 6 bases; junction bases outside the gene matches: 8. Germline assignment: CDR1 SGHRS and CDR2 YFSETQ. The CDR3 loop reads CASSMTGDMAEAFF. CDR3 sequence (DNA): TGCGCCAGCAGCATGACAGGGGATATGGCTGAAGCTTTCTTT.

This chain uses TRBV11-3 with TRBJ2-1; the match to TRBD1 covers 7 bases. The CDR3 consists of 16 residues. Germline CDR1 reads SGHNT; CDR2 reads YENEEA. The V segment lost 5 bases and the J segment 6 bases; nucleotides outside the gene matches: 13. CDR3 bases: TGTGCCAGCAGCCGCAGTTCAGGGACAGCGACCAATGAGCAGTTCTTC. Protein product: CASSRSSGTATNEQFF.

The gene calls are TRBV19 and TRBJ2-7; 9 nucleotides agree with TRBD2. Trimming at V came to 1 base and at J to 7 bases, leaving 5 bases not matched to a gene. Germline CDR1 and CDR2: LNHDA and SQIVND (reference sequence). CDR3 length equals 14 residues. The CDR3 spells CASSIVGTSFEQYF. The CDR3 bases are TGTGCCAGTAGTATAGTGGGGACTAGCTTTGAGCAGTACTTC.

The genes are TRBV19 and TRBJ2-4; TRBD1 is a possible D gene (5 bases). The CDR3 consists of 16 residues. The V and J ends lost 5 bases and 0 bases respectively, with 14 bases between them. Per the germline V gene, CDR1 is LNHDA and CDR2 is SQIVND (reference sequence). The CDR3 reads CASSPSQVSAKNIQYF. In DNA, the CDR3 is TGTGCCAGTAGTCCATCACAGGTATCAGCCAAAAACATTCAGTACTTC.

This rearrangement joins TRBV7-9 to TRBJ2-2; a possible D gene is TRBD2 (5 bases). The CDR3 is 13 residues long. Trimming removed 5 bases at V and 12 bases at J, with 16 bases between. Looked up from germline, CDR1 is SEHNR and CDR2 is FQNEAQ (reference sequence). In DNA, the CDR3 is TGTGCCAGCAGCGCCCCGGGAATCGAGAAGCTGTTTTTT. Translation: CASSAPGIEKLFF. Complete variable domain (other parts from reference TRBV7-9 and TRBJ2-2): DTGVSQNPRHKITKRGQNVTFRCDPISEHNRLYWYRQTLGQGPEFLTYFQNEAQLEKSRLLSDRFSAERPKGSFSTLEIQRTEQGDSAMYLCASSAPGIEKLFFGEGSRLTVL.

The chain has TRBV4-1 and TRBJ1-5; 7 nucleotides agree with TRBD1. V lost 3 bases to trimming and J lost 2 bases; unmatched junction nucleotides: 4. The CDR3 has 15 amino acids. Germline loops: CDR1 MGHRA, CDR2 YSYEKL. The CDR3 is CASSHLGQGNQPQHF. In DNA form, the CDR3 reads TGCGCCAGCAGCCACCTAGGACAGGGCAATCAGCCCCAGCATTTT.

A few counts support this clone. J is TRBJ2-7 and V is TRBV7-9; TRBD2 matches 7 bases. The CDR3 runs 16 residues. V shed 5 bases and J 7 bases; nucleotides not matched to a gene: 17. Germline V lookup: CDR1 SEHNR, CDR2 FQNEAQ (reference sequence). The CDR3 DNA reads TGTGCCAGCAGCCAAGGGCGGAGGGCGGGAGCAGGAGAGCAGTACTTC. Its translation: CASSQGRRAGAGEQYF.

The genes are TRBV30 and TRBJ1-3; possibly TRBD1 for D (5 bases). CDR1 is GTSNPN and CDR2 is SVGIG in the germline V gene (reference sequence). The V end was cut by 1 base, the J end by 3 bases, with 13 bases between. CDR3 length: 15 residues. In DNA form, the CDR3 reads TGTGCCTGGAGTGGGATCGGGGGAGATGGAAACACCATATATTTT. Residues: CAWSGIGGDGNTIYF.

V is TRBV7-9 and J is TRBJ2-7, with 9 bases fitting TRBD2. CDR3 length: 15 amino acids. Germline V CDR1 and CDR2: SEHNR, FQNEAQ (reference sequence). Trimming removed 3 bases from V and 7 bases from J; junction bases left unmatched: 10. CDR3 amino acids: CASSLRAGGVGEQYF. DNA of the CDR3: TGTGCCAGCAGCTTGAGAGCGGGAGGAGTCGGGGAGCAGTACTTC.

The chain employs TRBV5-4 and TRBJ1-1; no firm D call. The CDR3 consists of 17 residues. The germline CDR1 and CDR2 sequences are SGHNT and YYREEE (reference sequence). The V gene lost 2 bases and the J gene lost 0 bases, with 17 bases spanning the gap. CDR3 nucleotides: TGTGCCAGCAGCTTTGGAGGGTTCCTCAATCTGAACACTGAAGCTTTCTTT. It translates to CASSFGGFLNLNTEAFF. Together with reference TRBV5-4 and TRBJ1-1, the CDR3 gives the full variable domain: ETGVTQSPTHLIKTRGQQVTLRCSSQSGHNTVSWYQQALGQGPQFIFQYYREEENGRGNFPPRFSGLQFPNYSSELNVNALELDDSALYLCASSFGGFLNLNTEAFFGQGTRLTVV.

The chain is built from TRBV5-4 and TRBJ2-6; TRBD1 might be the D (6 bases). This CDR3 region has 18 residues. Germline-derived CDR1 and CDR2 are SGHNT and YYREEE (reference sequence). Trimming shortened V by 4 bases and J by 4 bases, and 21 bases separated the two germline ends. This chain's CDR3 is CASSGGQIKDSGANVLTF. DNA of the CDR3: TGTGCCAGCAGCGGCGGACAGATTAAGGACTCCGGGGCCAACGTCCTGACTTTC.

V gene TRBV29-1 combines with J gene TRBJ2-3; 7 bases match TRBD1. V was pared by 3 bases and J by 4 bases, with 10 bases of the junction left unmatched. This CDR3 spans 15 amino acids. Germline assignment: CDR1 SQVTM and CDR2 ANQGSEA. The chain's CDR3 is CSVDGTEKVPDTQYF. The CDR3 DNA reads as TGCAGCGTTGACGGGACAGAGAAGGTACCAGATACGCAGTATTTT.

The DNA for the CDR3 is TGTGCCAGCAGCTCAGGAGGGACGAGCACAGATACGCAGTATTTT. This translates into CASSSGGTSTDTQYF. The chain links TRBV7-6 to TRBJ2-3; perhaps TRBD2 as D (6 bases). CDR1 is SGHVS and CDR2 is FNYEAQ in the germline V gene. V lost 4 bases and J lost 0, with 11 bases in between. This CDR3 comprises 15 residues.

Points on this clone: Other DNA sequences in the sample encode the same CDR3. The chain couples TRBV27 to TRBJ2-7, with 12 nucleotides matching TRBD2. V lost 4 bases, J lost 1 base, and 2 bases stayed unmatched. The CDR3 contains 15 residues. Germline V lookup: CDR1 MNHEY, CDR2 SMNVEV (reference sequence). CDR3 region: CASSSGLAGSYEQYF. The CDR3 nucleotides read TGTGCCAGCAGTTCAGGACTAGCGGGGTCCTACGAGCAGTACTTC.

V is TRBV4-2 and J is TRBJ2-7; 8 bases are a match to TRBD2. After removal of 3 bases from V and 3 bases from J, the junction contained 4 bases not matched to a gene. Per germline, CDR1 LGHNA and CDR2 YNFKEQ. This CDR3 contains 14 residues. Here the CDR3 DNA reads TGTGCCAGCAGCCAGAGCGGGAGAATCTACGAGCAGTACTTC. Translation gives CASSQSGRIYEQYF.

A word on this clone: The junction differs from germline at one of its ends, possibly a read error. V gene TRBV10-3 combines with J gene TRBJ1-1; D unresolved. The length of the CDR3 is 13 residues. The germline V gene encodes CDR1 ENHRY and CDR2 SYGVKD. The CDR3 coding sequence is TGTGCCATCAATGAGGGAGTGAGAACTGAAGCTTTCTTT. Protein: CAINEGVRTEAFF.

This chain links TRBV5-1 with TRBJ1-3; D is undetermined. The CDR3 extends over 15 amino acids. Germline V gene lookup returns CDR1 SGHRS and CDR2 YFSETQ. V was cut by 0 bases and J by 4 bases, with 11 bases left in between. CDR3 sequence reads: CASSLAANSGNTIYF. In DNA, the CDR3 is TGCGCCAGCAGCTTGGCCGCAAACTCCGGAAACACCATATATTTT.